The rows below give T cell receptor beta chains drawn from one sample of a study of CD8 T cells in ankylosing spondylitis. Each CDR3 protein is one row after TCRdb ran MiXCR on the 5' RACE reads. The sample consists of 200,000 to 250,000 distinct CDR3 sequences, about 10% of them appearing once. The sample comprised blood, either unsorted or a sorted T cell fraction (not recorded which). All receptors come from a male donor with ankylosing spondylitis or in good health (not recorded which). Each CDR3 is given with its conserved first and last residue. D genes are given only for firm matches. Rows may omit the clone size; those that give it use once, few, many or a size class.

clone_size: many
v_call: TRBV20-1
d_call: -
j_call: TRBJ2-5
cdr3_aa: CSARASNRETQYF
cdr3_nt: TGCAGTGCTAGAGCTTCTAATAGGGAGACCCAGTACTTC

clone_size: many
v_call: TRBV12-3/TRBV12-4
d_call: -
j_call: TRBJ1-5
cdr3_aa: CASSFPGEQPQHF
cdr3_nt: TGTGCCAGCAGTTTCCCGGGTGAGCAGCCCCAGCATTTT

clone_size: many
v_call: TRBV5-4
d_call: -
j_call: TRBJ2-2
cdr3_aa: CASSLGGRIDGELFF
cdr3_nt: TGTGCCAGCAGCTTGGGGGGCCGGATTGACGGGGAGCTGTTTTTT

clone_size: many
v_call: TRBV12-3/TRBV12-4
d_call: -
j_call: TRBJ1-5
cdr3_aa: CASKSGDSNQPQHF
cdr3_nt: TGTGCCAGTAAGTCGGGAGATAGCAATCAGCCCCAGCATTTT

clone_size: -
v_call: TRBV10-3
d_call: -
j_call: TRBJ2-3
cdr3_aa: CATAPGDTQYF
cdr3_nt: TGTGCCACCGCCCCGGGTGATACGCAGTATTTT

clone_size: many
v_call: TRBV12-3/TRBV12-4
d_call: -
j_call: TRBJ2-2
cdr3_aa: CASSLSRAGDTGELFF
cdr3_nt: TGTGCCAGCAGTTTATCGAGAGCGGGTGACACCGGGGAGCTGTTTTTT

clone_size: many
v_call: TRBV5-1
d_call: -
j_call: TRBJ1-1
cdr3_aa: CASNPRTDMNTEAFF
cdr3_nt: TGCGCCAGCAACCCGAGGACGGACATGAACACTGAAGCTTTCTTT

clone_size: few
v_call: TRBV7-2
d_call: TRBD1
j_call: TRBJ2-7
cdr3_aa: CASSPGPGGFPEQYF
cdr3_nt: TGTGCCAGCAGCCCAGGTCCAGGGGGTTTCCCCGAGCAGTACTTC

clone_size: -
v_call: TRBV7-2
d_call: TRBD2
j_call: TRBJ2-7
cdr3_aa: CASSRDGGGAYEQYF
cdr3_nt: TGTGCCAGCAGCCGAGACGGCGGGGGGGCCTACGAGCAGTACTTC

clone_size: few
v_call: TRBV12-3/TRBV12-4
d_call: -
j_call: TRBJ1-3
cdr3_aa: CASRPLSSGNTIYF
cdr3_nt: TGTGCCAGCAGACCTCTGAGCTCTGGAAACACCATATATTTT

clone_size: many
v_call: TRBV20-1
d_call: -
j_call: TRBJ1-4
cdr3_aa: CSARPTSEGEKLFF
cdr3_nt: TGCAGTGCTCGCCCGACATCTGAAGGGGAAAAACTGTTTTTT

clone_size: few
v_call: TRBV20-1
d_call: -
j_call: TRBJ1-6
cdr3_aa: CSARYILGLADSPLHF
cdr3_nt: TGCAGTGCTAGATATATTCTAGGCTTAGCAGATTCACCCCTCCACTTT